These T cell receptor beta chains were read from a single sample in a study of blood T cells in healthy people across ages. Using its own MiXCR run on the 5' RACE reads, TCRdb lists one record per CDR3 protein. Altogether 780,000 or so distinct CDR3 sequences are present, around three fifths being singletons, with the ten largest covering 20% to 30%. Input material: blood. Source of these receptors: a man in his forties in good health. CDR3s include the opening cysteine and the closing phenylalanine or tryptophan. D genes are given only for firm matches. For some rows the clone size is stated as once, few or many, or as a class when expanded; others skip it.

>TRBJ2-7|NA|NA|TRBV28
TGTGCCAGCAGTTTAGTGACGGATGCAGCTTACGAGCAGTACTTC
CASSLVTDAAYEQYF
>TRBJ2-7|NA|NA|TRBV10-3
TGTGCCATCAGTCTCAAGAGGGGGAGCTCCTACGAGCAGTACTTC
CAISLKRGSSYEQYF
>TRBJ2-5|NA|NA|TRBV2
TGTGCCACCAAAGGAGCCCACGGGGACGGCGGGACCCAGTACTTC
CATKGAHGDGGTQYF
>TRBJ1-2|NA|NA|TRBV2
TGTGCCAGCAGTGGGAACTTACCTAAGGGCTATGGCTACACCTTC
CASSGNLPKGYGYTF
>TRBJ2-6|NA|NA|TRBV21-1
TGTGCCAGCAGCGGTCGGGACAGGAATCCCTCTGGGGCCAACGTCCTGACTTTC
CASSGRDRNPSGANVLTF
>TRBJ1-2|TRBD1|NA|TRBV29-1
TGCAGCGCTGACTGGGACAGCGGATATGGCTACACCTTC
CSADWDSGYGYTF
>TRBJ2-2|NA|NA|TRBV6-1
TGTGCCAGCAAACCAGGGGTGCTGACCGGGGAGCTGTTTTTT
CASKPGVLTGELFF
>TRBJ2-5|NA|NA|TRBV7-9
TGTGCCAGCAGCTTTCGAGGAGCTTGGGAGACCCAGTACTTC
CASSFRGAWETQYF
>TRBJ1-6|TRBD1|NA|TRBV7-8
TGTGCCAGCAGCTTAGCAAAATCCGGGACAGGGGATTCACCCCTCCACTTT
CASSLAKSGTGDSPLHF
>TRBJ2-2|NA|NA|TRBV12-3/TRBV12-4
TGTGCCAGCAGTTTGTACGGATCGAACACCGGGGAGCTGTTTTTT
CASSLYGSNTGELFF
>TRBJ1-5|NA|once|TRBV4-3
TGCGCCAGCAGCCAAGATGTGACAGGACGATATCAGCCCCAGCATTTT
CASSQDVTGRYQPQHF
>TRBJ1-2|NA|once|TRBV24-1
TGTGCCACCAGTGATTTTGGACAGCTCCGGGGCTACACCTTC
CATSDFGQLRGYTF
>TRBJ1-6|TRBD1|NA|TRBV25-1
TGTGCCAGCAGCCGGACAGGGGATGGCGATTCACCCCTCCACTTT
CASSRTGDGDSPLHF
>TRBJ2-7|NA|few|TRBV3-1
TGTGCCAGCAGCCAAGTCCTCTGGGGCGAGCAGTACTTC
CASSQVLWGEQYF
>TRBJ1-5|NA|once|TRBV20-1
TGCAGTGCTAGAGAGTGGCTTGGGGCGCCGCACAATCAGCCCCAGCATTTT
CSAREWLGAPHNQPQHF
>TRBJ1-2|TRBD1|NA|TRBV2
TGTGCCAGCAGTGACCTAGGGACAGGGGTAGCTAACTATGGCTACACCTTC
CASSDLGTGVANYGYTF
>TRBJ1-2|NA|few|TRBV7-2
TGTGCCAGCAGCTTCGACACCTATGGCTACACCTTC
CASSFDTYGYTF
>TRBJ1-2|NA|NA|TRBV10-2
TGCGCCAGCAGTGGCTCAGGAGCGAACTATGGCTACACCTTC
CASSGSGANYGYTF
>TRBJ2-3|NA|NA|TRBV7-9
TGTGCCAGCAGCTTTTCAACTAGGAATTCAGATACGCAGTATTTT
CASSFSTRNSDTQYF
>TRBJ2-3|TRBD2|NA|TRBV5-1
TGCGCCAGCAGCACCGGGACTAGCGGGAGTATAGATACGCAGTATTTT
CASSTGTSGSIDTQYF
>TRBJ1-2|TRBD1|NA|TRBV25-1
TGTGCCAGCAGTGAATATTCGACAGGGATCAGCAACTATGGCTACACCTTC
CASSEYSTGISNYGYTF
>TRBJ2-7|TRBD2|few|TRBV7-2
TGTGCCAGCAGCTTTAGCGGGACCTACTACGAGCAGTACTTC
CASSFSGTYYEQYF
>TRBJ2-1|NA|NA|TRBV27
TGTGCCAGCAGCCCTATCTCCCCAGGGTACGGAGGGGACAATGAGCAGTTCTTC
CASSPISPGYGGDNEQFF
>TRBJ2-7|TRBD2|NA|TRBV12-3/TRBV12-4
TGTGCCAGCAGTTTAGCGAGGGAGGGTTCCGGGCAGTACTTC
CASSLAREGSGQYF
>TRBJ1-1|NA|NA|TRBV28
TGTGCCAGCAGCCTTAGGGGGGTAGCGCAGAACACTGAAGCTTTCTTT
CASSLRGVAQNTEAFF
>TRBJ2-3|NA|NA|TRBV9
TGTGCCAGCAGCGTAGTTGGGAGGATCACAGATACGCAGTATTTT
CASSVVGRITDTQYF
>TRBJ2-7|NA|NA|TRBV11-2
TGTGCCAGCAGCTTAGGGGGTCTTGCCTACAATGAGCAGTACTTC
CASSLGGLAYNEQYF
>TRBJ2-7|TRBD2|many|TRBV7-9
TGTGCCAGCAGCTTAGGTTCGGCCGGGACTAGCTCGTACTTC
CASSLGSAGTSSYF
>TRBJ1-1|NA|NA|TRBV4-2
TGTGCCAGCAGCCAAACAGGGAAGAACACTGAAGCTTTCTTT
CASSQTGKNTEAFF
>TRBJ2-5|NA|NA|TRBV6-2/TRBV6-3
TGTGCCAGCAGGCTAGTGGGGAAAGAGACCCAGTACTTC
CASRLVGKETQYF
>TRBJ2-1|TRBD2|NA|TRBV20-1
TGCAGTGCTAGAGATCCCCTCCGACTAGCGGGTTACAATGAGCAGTTCTTC
CSARDPLRLAGYNEQFF
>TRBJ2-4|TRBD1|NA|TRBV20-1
TGCAGTGCTAGTAGGGACAGCCAAAACATTCAGTACTTC
CSASRDSQNIQYF
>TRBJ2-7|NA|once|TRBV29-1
TGCAGCGTTGGGACTCCATCCTACGAGCAGTACTTC
CSVGTPSYEQYF
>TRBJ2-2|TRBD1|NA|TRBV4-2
TGTGCCAGCAGCCAATACGACAGGGGTGGTACCGGGGAGCTGTTTTTT
CASSQYDRGGTGELFF
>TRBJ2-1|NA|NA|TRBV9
TGTGCCAGCAGCGTAGCGGCAGGGGGGGAGGATGAGCAGTTCTTC
CASSVAAGGEDEQFF
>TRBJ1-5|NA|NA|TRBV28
TGTGCCAGCAGCTATTGGGGGGCCCAGCCCCAGCATTTT
CASSYWGAQPQHF
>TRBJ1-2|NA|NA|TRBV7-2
TGTGCCAGCAGCTTAATGGGTTCGGGGTATGCTGGCTACACCTTC
CASSLMGSGYAGYTF
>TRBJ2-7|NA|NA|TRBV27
TGTGCCAGCAGAAGACCGGGCGGCGGGGACGAGCAGTACTTC
CASRRPGGGDEQYF
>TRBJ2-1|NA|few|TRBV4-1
TGCGCCAGCAGTGGGCTGATTTACAATGAGCAGTTCTTC
CASSGLIYNEQFF
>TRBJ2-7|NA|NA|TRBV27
TGTGCCAGCATGCCATTGGTCTTGAGCTCCTACGAGCAGTACTTC
CASMPLVLSSYEQYF
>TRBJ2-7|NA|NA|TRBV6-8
TGTGCCAGCTGTGACCAGGTCCACGAGCAGTACTTC
CASCDQVHEQYF
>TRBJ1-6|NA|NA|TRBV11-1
TGTGCCAGCAGCAGGGGACAAGAAAATTCACCCCTCCACTTT
CASSRGQENSPLHF
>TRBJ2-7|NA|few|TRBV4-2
TGTGCCAGCAGCCAAGATCCAGACAGGAGCTCCTACGAGCAGTACTTC
CASSQDPDRSSYEQYF